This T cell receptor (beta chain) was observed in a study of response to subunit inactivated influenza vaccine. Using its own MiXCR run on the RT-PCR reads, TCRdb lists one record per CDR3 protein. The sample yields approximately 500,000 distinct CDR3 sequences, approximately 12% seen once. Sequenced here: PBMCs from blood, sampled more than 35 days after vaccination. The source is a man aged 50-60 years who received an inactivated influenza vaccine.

For the CDR3, the DNA is TGTGCCAGCAGCTTAGAAGTGAGGGGGCTGGCAACTCTCACAGATACGCAGTATTTT. Its translation: CASSLEVRGLATLTDTQYF. V usage is TRBV11-2 and J usage is TRBJ2-3; TRBD1 matches 7 bases. CDR3 length equals 19 residues. The J segment lost 2 bases and the V segment lost 0 bases, leaving 14 bases of the junction unmatched. Germline CDR1 is SGHAT and CDR2 is FQNNGV.